The 7 T cell receptor beta chains below all came from one sample that was sequenced in a study of shared clonotypes between healthy human individuals. Using immunoSEQ multiplex PCR, the repertoire was profiled, and TCRdb retains in-frame clones only, with some absent. Here the sample spans around 500,000 clones, around 80% being singletons. Sample: PBMCs. These receptors originate from a woman aged 40 to 50 in good health. Some clones in this sample may be carry-over from other donors' samples.

V gene TRBV27 combines with J gene TRBJ2-3; 11 bases agree with TRBD2. V trimming: 7 bases; J trimming: 0 bases; junction bases outside the gene matches: 6. The CDR3 is made up of 16 amino acids. The germline CDR1 and CDR2 sequences are MNHEY and SMNVEV (reference sequence). The CDR3 loop reads CASTRLAGGSTDTQYF. CDR3 nucleotides: TGTGCCAGCACGAGGCTAGCGGGAGGCAGCACAGATACGCAGTATTTT.

The V gene is TRBV10-1, the J gene TRBJ2-7, with 13 bases fitting TRBD2. V shed 5 bases, J shed 5 bases, and the junction held 18 bases outside the gene matches. Germline V lookup: CDR1 WNHNN, CDR2 SYGVQD (reference sequence). The CDR3 length is 19 residues. In DNA, the CDR3 is TGCGCCAGCAGTATGGATATATCCGGAGGACTAGCGGGAGTGAACGAGCAGTACTTC. Protein: CASSMDISGGLAGVNEQYF.

This clone was observed a few times. This chain links TRBV7-9 with TRBJ1-2; D gene ambiguous. From germline, CDR1 is SEHNR and CDR2 FQNEAQ (reference sequence). V lost 1 base and J 2 bases, leaving 8 bases between the germline ends. The CDR3 spans 14 residues. The CDR3 reads CASSLGESNYGYTF. The CDR3 DNA reads as TGTGCCAGCAGCTTAGGGGAATCCAACTATGGCTACACCTTC.

The chain is built from TRBV7-2 and TRBJ2-7; D is perhaps TRBD2 (6 bases). The germline CDR1 and CDR2 sequences are SGHTA and FQGNSA. This CDR3 has 15 residues. Deletions cut 3 bases from V and 3 bases from J, with 15 bases between. The CDR3 is CASSLDPGSHYEQYF. As DNA, the CDR3 is TGTGCCAGCAGCTTGGACCCCGGGAGCCACTACGAGCAGTACTTC.

This chain links TRBV27 with TRBJ2-5; 11 positions agree with TRBD1. Matching the DNA end better, TRBJ2-7 makes the J call doubtful. The V gene's germline CDR1 is MNHEY and CDR2 SMNVEV (reference sequence). CDR3 size: 16 residues. CDR3 protein: CASSPLKGQGVYEQYF. DNA for the CDR3: TGTGCCAGCAGTCCCTTGAAGGGACAGGGGGTCTACGAGCAGTACTTC.

This chain links TRBV9 with TRBJ2-3, with TRBD1 as a possible D gene (6 bases). The germline CDR1 and CDR2 sequences are SGDLS and YYNGEE. The CDR3 covers 13 residues. V was shortened by 3 bases and J by 3 bases, with 8 bases between the two germline ends. Written as DNA, the CDR3 is TGTGCCAGCAGCGCCGGGACAACAGATACGCAGTATTTT. It specifies CASSAGTTDTQYF.

This chain's CDR3 is CASSSGLAGGFSYNEQFF. The DNA of the CDR3 is TGTGCCAGCAGCTCGGGACTAGCGGGAGGATTCTCCTACAATGAGCAGTTCTTC. The chain recombines TRBV7-9 with TRBJ2-1, with TRBD2 matching 15 bases. This CDR3 contains 18 residues. With 4 bases clipped from V and 0 bases from J, the junction kept 4 bases outside the gene matches. Germline values: CDR1 SEHNR, CDR2 FQNEAQ (reference sequence). Supplemented by reference TRBV7-9 and TRBJ2-1, the full variable domain reads DTGVSQNPRHKITKRGQNVTFRCDPISEHNRLYWYRQTLGQGPEFLTYFQNEAQLEKSRLLSDRFSAERPKGSFSTLEIQRTEQGDSAMYLCASSSGLAGGFSYNEQFFGPGTRLTVL.